This T cell receptor (beta chain) was obtained from a study of T cell changes during pregnancy in multiple sclerosis (dated by TCRdb to between 2018 and 2021). Describing the broader study: In women with multiple sclerosis, the researchers looked at how the T cell repertoire shifted as pregnancy progressed.

Note on this clone: Its antigen is still unknown. No base qualities exist here, and no much larger clone lies one base off it.

Libraries were made using the immunoSEQ multiplex PCR assay. TCRdb obtained this table from immuneACCESS and retained in-frame rearrangements with V and J assigned. These tables miss some clones; where compared with another copy, unresolved V genes account for less than half of the shortfall, and the remainder is unexplained. The sample data list 25,000 to 35,000 clones, and 89% of these were observed just once. The ten largest clones add up to about 4.8% of the sample. For CDR1 and CDR2, the germline V gene lists SGHAT and FQNNGV. Measured from the cysteine to the phenylalanine, the CDR3 is 19 residues long. Only CDR3 DNA remains: 57 bases, in frame from the first base. V has 0 bases trimmed and J has 0 bases trimmed; junction bases matching no gene number 10.

This sample comprised CD8+ T cells from peripheral blood mononuclear cells, obtained in the first trimester of pregnancy. The sequence is built from TRBV11-2 and TRBJ2-7, with 11 bases aligning to TRBD2. The TCR sequence derives from a female donor with multiple sclerosis, enrolled in a pregnancy study. The sequenced DNA is TGTGCCAGCAGCTTAGAGCTTCCGACTAGCGGGGTAAGCTCCTACGAGCAGTACTTC. The encoded protein is CASSLELPTSGVSSYEQYF.